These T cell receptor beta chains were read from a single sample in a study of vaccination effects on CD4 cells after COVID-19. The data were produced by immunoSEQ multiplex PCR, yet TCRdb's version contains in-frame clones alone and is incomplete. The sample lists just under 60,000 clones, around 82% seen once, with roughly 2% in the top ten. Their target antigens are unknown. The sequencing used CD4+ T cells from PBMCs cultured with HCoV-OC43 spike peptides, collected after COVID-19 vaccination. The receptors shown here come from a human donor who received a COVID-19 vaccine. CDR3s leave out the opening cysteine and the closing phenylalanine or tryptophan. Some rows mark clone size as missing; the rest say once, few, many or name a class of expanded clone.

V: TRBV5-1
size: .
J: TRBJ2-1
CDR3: ASSLVAGGYNEQF

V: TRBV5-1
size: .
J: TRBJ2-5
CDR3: ASSLEPGGRETQY

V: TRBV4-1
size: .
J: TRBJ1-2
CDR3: ASSQVGTTSGYT

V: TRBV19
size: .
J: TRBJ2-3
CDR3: ASSSLSAGGTDTQY

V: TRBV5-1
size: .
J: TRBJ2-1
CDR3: ASSFGAGGKLEQF

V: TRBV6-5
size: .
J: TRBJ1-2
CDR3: ASRSDGENYGYT

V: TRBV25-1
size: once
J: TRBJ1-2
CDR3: ASSTPYLGYT

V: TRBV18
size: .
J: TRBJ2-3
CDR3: ASSPRVVDTQY

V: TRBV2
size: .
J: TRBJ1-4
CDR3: ASSDVSEKLF

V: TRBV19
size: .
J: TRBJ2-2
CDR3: ASSLGGPYTGELF

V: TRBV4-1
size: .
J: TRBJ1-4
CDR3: ASSQPGQGRSFYEKLF

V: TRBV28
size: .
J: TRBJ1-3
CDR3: ASSLVGDSGNTIY

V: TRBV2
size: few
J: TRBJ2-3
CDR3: ASRLAGSTDTQY

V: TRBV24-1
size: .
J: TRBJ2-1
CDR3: ATSKSIGTPSGNEQF

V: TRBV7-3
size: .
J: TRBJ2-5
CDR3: ASSFGGAAETQY

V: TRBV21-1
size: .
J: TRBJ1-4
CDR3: ASIDRPNRKPNEKLF

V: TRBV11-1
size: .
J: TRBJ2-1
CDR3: ASSFSDRSYNEQF

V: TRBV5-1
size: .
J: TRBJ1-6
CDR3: ASSLGGGNSPLH

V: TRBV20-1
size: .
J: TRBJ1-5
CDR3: SARDWTDQH

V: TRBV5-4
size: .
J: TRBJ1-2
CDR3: ASSLGQGAGVNYGYT

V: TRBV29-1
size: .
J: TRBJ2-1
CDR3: SVAGGTRGEF

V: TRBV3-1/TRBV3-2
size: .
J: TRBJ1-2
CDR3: ASSQRTGSGYT

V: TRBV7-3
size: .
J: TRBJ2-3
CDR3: ASSSSGVSTDTQY

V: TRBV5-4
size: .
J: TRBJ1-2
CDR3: ASSLAPRSSGYT

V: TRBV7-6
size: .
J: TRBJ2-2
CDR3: ASSLSRDRGAGELF

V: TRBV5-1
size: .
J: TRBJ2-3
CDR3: ASSPTTDTQY

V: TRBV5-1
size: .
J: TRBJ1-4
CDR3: ASKIGTANEKLF

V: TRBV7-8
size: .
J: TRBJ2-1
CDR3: ASSWGTRSNEQF

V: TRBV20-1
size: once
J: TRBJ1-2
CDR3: SASGVVGYGYT

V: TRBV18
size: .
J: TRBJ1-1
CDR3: ASSPQGTNTEAF

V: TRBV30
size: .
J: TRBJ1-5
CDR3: AWSAGESQPQH